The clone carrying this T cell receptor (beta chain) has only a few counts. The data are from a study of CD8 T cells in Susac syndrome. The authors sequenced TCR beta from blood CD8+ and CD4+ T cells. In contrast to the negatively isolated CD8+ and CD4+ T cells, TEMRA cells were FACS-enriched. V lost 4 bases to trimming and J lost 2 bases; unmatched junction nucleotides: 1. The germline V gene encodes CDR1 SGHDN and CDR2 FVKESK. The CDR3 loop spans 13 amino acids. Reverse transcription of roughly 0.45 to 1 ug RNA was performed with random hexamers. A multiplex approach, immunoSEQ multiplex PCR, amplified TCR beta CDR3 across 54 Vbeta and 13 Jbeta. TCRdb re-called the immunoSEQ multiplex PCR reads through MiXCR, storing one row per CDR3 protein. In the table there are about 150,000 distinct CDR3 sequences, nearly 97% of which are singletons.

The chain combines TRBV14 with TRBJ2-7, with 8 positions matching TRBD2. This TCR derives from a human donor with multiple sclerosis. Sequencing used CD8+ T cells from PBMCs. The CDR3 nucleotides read TGTGCCAGCAGCCCCGGGGGGGCCTACGAGCAGTACTTC. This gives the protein CASSPGGAYEQYF.